These T cell receptor beta chains were read from a single sample in a study of technical replicates of blood from a handful of donors. Here immunoSEQ multiplex PCR was the method, and the copy in TCRdb shows in-frame clones only, minus some. This sample has around 81,000 clones, with approximately 96% found just once. What was sequenced was T cells isolated from PBMCs. All receptors come from a human donor in good health. The CDR3 runs from the conserved cysteine through the conserved F or W. D genes are given only for firm matches. Some rows have no size entry. The others give once, few or many, or a class for an expanded clone.

cdr3_nt: TGTGCCAGTAGTATAGATATCGGGGAGCTGTTTTTT
cdr3_aa: CASSIDIGELFF
v_call: TRBV19
j_call: TRBJ2-2
clone_size: NA
d_call: NA

cdr3_nt: TGCGCCAGCAGCCCCCGTGGCACAGCCGCTAATGAAAAACTGTTTTTT
cdr3_aa: CASSPRGTAANEKLFF
v_call: TRBV4-1
j_call: TRBJ1-4
clone_size: NA
d_call: NA

cdr3_nt: TGTGCCAGCACTCCGTCCCGCTATGGCTACACCTTC
cdr3_aa: CASTPSRYGYTF
v_call: TRBV28
j_call: TRBJ1-2
clone_size: NA
d_call: NA

cdr3_nt: TGCGCCAGCAGCTCCTTTCAGGGGACCTCCTACGAGCAGTACTTC
cdr3_aa: CASSSFQGTSYEQYF
v_call: TRBV5-1
j_call: TRBJ2-7
clone_size: NA
d_call: NA

cdr3_nt: TGTGCCAGTTCATACAGGGAGTCTGAAGCTTTCTTT
cdr3_aa: CASSYRESEAFF
v_call: TRBV19
j_call: TRBJ1-1
clone_size: once
d_call: NA

cdr3_nt: TGTGCCAGCAGTGAGGGCCCGTACTCCTACAATGAGCAGTTCTTC
cdr3_aa: CASSEGPYSYNEQFF
v_call: TRBV5-5
j_call: TRBJ2-1
clone_size: NA
d_call: NA

cdr3_nt: TGTGCCAGCAGTGAAGTGGACAGGGACAGGTCGGGGAACACTGAAGCTTTCTTT
cdr3_aa: CASSEVDRDRSGNTEAFF
v_call: TRBV6-1
j_call: TRBJ1-1
clone_size: NA
d_call: TRBD1

cdr3_nt: TGCGCCAGCAGCCAATTAGGGACTAGCGGGATGAAACCCCCCTACGAGCAGTACTTC
cdr3_aa: CASSQLGTSGMKPPYEQYF
v_call: TRBV4-1
j_call: TRBJ2-7
clone_size: NA
d_call: TRBD2

cdr3_nt: TGCGCCAGCAGCCAAGAAGAGAGGGAACTGGGTGAAAAACTGTTTTTT
cdr3_aa: CASSQEERELGEKLFF
v_call: TRBV4-1
j_call: TRBJ1-4
clone_size: NA
d_call: NA

cdr3_nt: TGTGCCAGCAGACTGCCCCCTGGGCAGGGCAATACCGGGGAGCTGTTTTTT
cdr3_aa: CASRLPPGQGNTGELFF
v_call: TRBV28
j_call: TRBJ2-2
clone_size: NA
d_call: NA

cdr3_nt: TGTGCCAGCAGCTCAACTGGACAGGGGGCTCTCTACAATGAGCAGTTCTTC
cdr3_aa: CASSSTGQGALYNEQFF
v_call: TRBV7-6
j_call: TRBJ2-1
clone_size: NA
d_call: TRBD1

cdr3_nt: TGTGCCAGCCGGGGCAGGGGTATACTTCTTAACTATGGCTACACCTTC
cdr3_aa: CASRGRGILLNYGYTF
v_call: TRBV28
j_call: TRBJ1-2
clone_size: NA
d_call: NA

cdr3_nt: TGTGCCACCATGGGACAGCCTTACACTGAAGCTTTCTTT
cdr3_aa: CATMGQPYTEAFF
v_call: TRBV27
j_call: TRBJ1-1
clone_size: few
d_call: TRBD1

cdr3_nt: TGTGCCAGCAGCTTGTATCAGGGAAATCAGCCCCAGCATTTT
cdr3_aa: CASSLYQGNQPQHF
v_call: TRBV5-5
j_call: TRBJ1-5
clone_size: NA
d_call: NA

cdr3_nt: TGTGCCAGCGTGGGACAGGGTGCTCAGCCCCAGCATTTT
cdr3_aa: CASVGQGAQPQHF
v_call: TRBV28
j_call: TRBJ1-5
clone_size: NA
d_call: TRBD1

cdr3_nt: TGTGCCAGCAGCTCAAACAATCCGGGACAGAATAACTATGGCTACACCTTC
cdr3_aa: CASSSNNPGQNNYGYTF
v_call: TRBV7-9
j_call: TRBJ1-2
clone_size: NA
d_call: TRBD1

cdr3_nt: TGTGCCAGCAGTTTACACCAGGGTGTGTACGAGCAGTACTTC
cdr3_aa: CASSLHQGVYEQYF
v_call: TRBV27
j_call: TRBJ2-7
clone_size: NA
d_call: NA

cdr3_nt: TGTGCCAGCAGCTCTTGGAGTCGGGGCACAGATACGCAGTATTTT
cdr3_aa: CASSSWSRGTDTQYF
v_call: TRBV11-3
j_call: TRBJ2-3
clone_size: NA
d_call: NA

cdr3_nt: TGTGCCAGCAGTTTTTCGGTTGCGGGAGGGTACAATGAGCAGTTCTTC
cdr3_aa: CASSFSVAGGYNEQFF
v_call: TRBV28
j_call: TRBJ2-1
clone_size: NA
d_call: TRBD2

cdr3_nt: TGTGCCAGCAGCTTAACCGGGACAGGCTACCACTCTGGGGCCAACGTCCTGACTTTC
cdr3_aa: CASSLTGTGYHSGANVLTF
v_call: TRBV7-3
j_call: TRBJ2-6
clone_size: NA
d_call: TRBD1

cdr3_nt: TGCAGCCTCTTCGGGGAGCTGAATGAGCAGTTCTTC
cdr3_aa: CSLFGELNEQFF
v_call: TRBV29-1
j_call: TRBJ2-1
clone_size: NA
d_call: NA

cdr3_nt: TGTGCCAGCAGCTTCTCGGACAATGAGCAGTACTTC
cdr3_aa: CASSFSDNEQYF
v_call: TRBV7-9
j_call: TRBJ2-7
clone_size: NA
d_call: NA

cdr3_nt: TGTGCCAGCAGCTCCGGGACAGGGGATACAGATACGCAGTATTTT
cdr3_aa: CASSSGTGDTDTQYF
v_call: TRBV5-4
j_call: TRBJ2-3
clone_size: NA
d_call: TRBD1

cdr3_nt: TGTGCCAGCAGCTTGACAGGGGGGGAGAGTGGCTATGGCTACACCTTC
cdr3_aa: CASSLTGGESGYGYTF
v_call: TRBV7-2
j_call: TRBJ1-2
clone_size: NA
d_call: TRBD1

cdr3_nt: TGCGCCAGCAGCCAGGGACAGACCGTGAACACTGAAGCTTTCTTT
cdr3_aa: CASSQGQTVNTEAFF
v_call: TRBV4-1
j_call: TRBJ1-1
clone_size: NA
d_call: TRBD1

cdr3_nt: TGTGCCACCTTTAGCGGGCCCGGGGAGCTGTTTTTT
cdr3_aa: CATFSGPGELFF
v_call: TRBV2
j_call: TRBJ2-2
clone_size: NA
d_call: TRBD2

cdr3_nt: TGTGCCAGCAGTTTATCTGTTACAGATACGCAGTATTTT
cdr3_aa: CASSLSVTDTQYF
v_call: TRBV28
j_call: TRBJ2-3
clone_size: NA
d_call: NA

cdr3_nt: TGTGCCAGCAGCCTACAGGTCCTTGAAAACACCATATATTTT
cdr3_aa: CASSLQVLENTIYF
v_call: TRBV7-2
j_call: TRBJ1-3
clone_size: NA
d_call: NA

cdr3_nt: TGTGCCAGCAGTTCCCCGACAGGGACCGTCCACGAGCAGTACTTC
cdr3_aa: CASSSPTGTVHEQYF
v_call: TRBV28
j_call: TRBJ2-7
clone_size: once
d_call: TRBD1

cdr3_nt: TGCGCCAGCAGTCAATCGAAAGGGGAGGGCACTGAAGCTTTCTTT
cdr3_aa: CASSQSKGEGTEAFF
v_call: TRBV23-1
j_call: TRBJ1-1
clone_size: once
d_call: NA